This T cell receptor beta chain was sequenced for a study of regulatory T cells. Notes on the study in general: In CD3G-deficient patients, conventional CD4+ T cells were enriched for hydrophobic CDR3 residues at positions 6 and 7.

Primers: 52 TRBV forward and 13 TRBJ reverse. Sequenced by immunoSEQ multiplex PCR; TCRdb stores in-frame clones only, minus some. This table has some 30,000 clones, over 90% appearing once. CDR3 length: 13 residues. Germline V gene sequence: CDR1 LNHDA, CDR2 SQIVND (reference sequence). The V gene lost 4 bases and the J gene lost 6 bases, with 11 bases spanning the gap. At testing, patients were 2 to 39 years old, with reduced naive and increased memory T-cell proportions. Regulatory (CD25-high CD127-low) and conventional (CD25-low CD127-high) CD4+ T cells were sorted separately. In this sample, this clone turned up once. The antigen is unknown.

The specimen sequenced was conventional CD4+ T cells sorted from blood. The TCR originated in a child aged 2 to 15 with CD3G deficiency. The chain employs TRBV19 and TRBJ2-3; D gene uncertain. In nucleotides, the CDR3 is TGTGCCAGTAGTAACGGGTTTCCCGATACGCAGTATTTT. This gives the protein CASSNGFPDTQYF.